This is a list of T cell receptor beta chains from one sample in a study of T cells in Graves' hyperthyroidism and ophthalmopathy. A single record per CDR3 protein comes from TCRdb applying MiXCR to the multiplex PCR reads. The sample yields about 400,000 distinct CDR3 sequences, about 14% seen once. Sequencing used blood. The receptors shown here come from a man between 18 and 35 years old with Graves' ophthalmopathy. CDR3s include the opening cysteine and the closing phenylalanine or tryptophan. A D gene is named only where the DNA matches it firmly. The size field is filled for only some rows; it gives once, few, many or a size class.

V,D,size,J,CDR3,DNA
TRBV6-1,TRBD1,.,TRBJ1-5,CASSHGAGGNQPQHF,TGTGCCAGCAGTCACGGGGCAGGGGGGAATCAGCCCCAGCATTTT
TRBV29-1,.,many,TRBJ2-3,CSVEVGADTQYF,TGCAGCGTTGAAGTCGGCGCAGATACGCAGTATTTT
TRBV3-1,TRBD2,many,TRBJ2-5,CASSPASGLGETQYF,TGTGCCAGCAGCCCTGCTAGCGGCCTAGGGGAGACCCAGTACTTC
TRBV7-2,.,many,TRBJ1-3,CASSLVGAGNTIYF,TGTGCCAGCAGCTTAGTTGGGGCTGGAAACACCATATATTTT
TRBV6-1,TRBD1,many,TRBJ2-3,CASRNSGTGRTDTQYF,TGTGCCAGCAGGAACTCCGGGACAGGCCGCACAGATACGCAGTATTTT
TRBV20-1,.,many,TRBJ2-2,CSARARGVGGELFF,TGCAGTGCTAGAGCCCGAGGGGTCGGCGGGGAGCTGTTTTTT
TRBV7-9,.,few,TRBJ2-5,CASSSDWAQETQYF,TGTGCCAGCAGCTCGGACTGGGCTCAAGAGACCCAGTACTTC
TRBV12-3/TRBV12-4,TRBD1,many,TRBJ2-5,CASSFGQGAFGETQYF,TGTGCCAGCAGTTTCGGACAGGGTGCGTTTGGGGAGACCCAGTACTTC
TRBV5-8,TRBD1,many,TRBJ2-7,CASSLPVSDRETYEQYF,TGTGCCAGCAGCTTACCTGTCTCTGACAGGGAAACCTACGAGCAGTACTTC
TRBV7-9,.,many,TRBJ1-4,CASSPGGPEKLFF,TGTGCCAGCAGCCCCGGAGGACCCGAAAAACTGTTTTTT
TRBV7-2,.,.,TRBJ1-4,CASSYQAGTDNEKLFF,TGCGCCAGCAGCTACCAGGCCGGGACTGATAATGAAAAACTGTTTTTT
TRBV27,TRBD1,many,TRBJ2-7,CASRPGTGAYEQYF,TGTGCCAGCAGGCCCGGGACAGGGGCCTACGAGCAGTACTTC
TRBV27,.,.,TRBJ2-5,CATSGRGYEYF,TGTGCCACATCTGGACGGGGCTATGAGTACTTC
TRBV19,TRBD1,many,TRBJ2-5,CASSSRQGWQETQYF,TGTGCCAGTAGTTCGAGACAGGGGTGGCAAGAGACCCAGTACTTC
TRBV5-1,TRBD2,few,TRBJ2-5,CASTTSGQETQYF,TGCGCCAGTACCACTAGCGGTCAAGAGACCCAGTACTTC
TRBV11-1,.,.,TRBJ2-7,CASSGTGTNYEQYF,TGTGCCAGCAGCGGAACCGGGACCAACTACGAGCAGTACTTC
TRBV12-3/TRBV12-4,.,many,TRBJ2-7,CASSGTSYEQYF,TGTGCCAGCAGCGGGACCTCCTACGAGCAGTACTTC
TRBV2,.,many,TRBJ1-1,CASSVGTNTEAFF,TGTGCCAGCAGTGTCGGCACAAACACTGAAGCTTTCTTT
TRBV12-3/TRBV12-4,.,many,TRBJ2-7,CASSLAGDKAYEQYF,TGTGCCAGCAGTTTGGCCGGGGATAAAGCCTACGAGCAGTACTTC
TRBV4-1,TRBD1,many,TRBJ1-5,CASSQPDRAGGNQPQHF,TGCGCCAGCAGCCAACCCGACAGAGCAGGGGGAAATCAGCCCCAGCATTTT
TRBV4-1,.,many,TRBJ1-5,CASSQEGVRTGNQPQHF,TGCGCCAGCAGCCAAGAAGGAGTACGGACAGGCAATCAGCCCCAGCATTTT
TRBV5-1,.,few,TRBJ1-2,CASSYPREGYGYTF,TGCGCCAGCAGCTACCCCCGGGAAGGCTATGGCTACACCTTC
TRBV5-1,.,many,TRBJ2-7,CASSLARDFFGEQYF,TGCGCCAGCAGCTTAGCCCGGGACTTTTTTGGCGAGCAGTACTTC